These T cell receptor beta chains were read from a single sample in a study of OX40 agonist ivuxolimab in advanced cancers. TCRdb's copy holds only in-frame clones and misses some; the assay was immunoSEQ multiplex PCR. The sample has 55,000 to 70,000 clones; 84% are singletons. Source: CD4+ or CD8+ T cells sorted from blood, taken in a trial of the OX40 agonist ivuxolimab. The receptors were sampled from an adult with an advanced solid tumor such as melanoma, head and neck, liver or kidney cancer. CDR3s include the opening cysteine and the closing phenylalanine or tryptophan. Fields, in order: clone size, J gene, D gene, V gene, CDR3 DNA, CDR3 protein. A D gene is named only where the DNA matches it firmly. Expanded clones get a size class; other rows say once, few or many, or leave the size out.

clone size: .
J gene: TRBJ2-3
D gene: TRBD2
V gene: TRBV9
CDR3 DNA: TGTGCCAGCAGCGTACCCGCTAGCGGGGGGTCCACAGATACGCAGTATTTT
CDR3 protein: CASSVPASGGSTDTQYF

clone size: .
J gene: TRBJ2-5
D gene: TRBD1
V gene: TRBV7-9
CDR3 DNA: TGTGCCAGCAGCCAGGGACAGGGGTCTTCAGAGACCCAGTACTTC
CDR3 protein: CASSQGQGSSETQYF

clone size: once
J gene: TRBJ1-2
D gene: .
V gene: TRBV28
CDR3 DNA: TGTGCCAGCAGTTTAAAGGGGTGGGAAGGCTACACCTTC
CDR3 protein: CASSLKGWEGYTF

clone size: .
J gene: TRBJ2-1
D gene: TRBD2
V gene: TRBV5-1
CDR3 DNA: TGCGCCAGCAGCTCCGGACTAGCTTCGACTTCCTACAATGAGCAGTTCTTC
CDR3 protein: CASSSGLASTSYNEQFF

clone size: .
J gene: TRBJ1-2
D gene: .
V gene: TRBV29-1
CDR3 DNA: TGCAGCGCTGGACCCTTTGGCTCAGAAGACTATGGCTACACCTTC
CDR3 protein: CSAGPFGSEDYGYTF

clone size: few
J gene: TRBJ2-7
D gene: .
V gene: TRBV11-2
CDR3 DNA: TGTGCCAGCAGGGCGACGGTAGCCTACGAGCAGTACTTC
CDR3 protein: CASRATVAYEQYF

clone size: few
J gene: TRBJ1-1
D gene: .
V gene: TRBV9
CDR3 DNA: TGTGCCAGCAGCGTAGCTACTCGCACTGAAGCTTTCTTT
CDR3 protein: CASSVATRTEAFF

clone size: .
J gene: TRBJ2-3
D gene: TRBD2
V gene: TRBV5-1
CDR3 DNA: TGCGCCAGCAGCTCTATTGAGACCCGGGGGGGCCAAGCAGATACGCAGTATTTT
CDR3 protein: CASSSIETRGGQADTQYF

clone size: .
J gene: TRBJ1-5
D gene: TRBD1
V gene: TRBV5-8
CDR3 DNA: TGTGCCAGCAGCTGGAGGACGGGACAGGGGGGCAATCAGCCCCAGCATTTT
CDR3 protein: CASSWRTGQGGNQPQHF

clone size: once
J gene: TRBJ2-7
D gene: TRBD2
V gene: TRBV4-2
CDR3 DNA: TGTGCCAGCAGCCAAGAGTCTAGCGGGGTTCTCTACGAGCAGTACTTC
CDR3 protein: CASSQESSGVLYEQYF

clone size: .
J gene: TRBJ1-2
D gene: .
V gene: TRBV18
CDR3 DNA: TGTGCCAGCTCGATTCTCATAGGCTACACCTTC
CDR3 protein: CASSILIGYTF

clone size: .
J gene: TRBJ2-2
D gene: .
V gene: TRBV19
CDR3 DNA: TGTGCCAGTAGTACGTCGACTAGCACCGGGGAGCTGTTTTTT
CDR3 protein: CASSTSTSTGELFF

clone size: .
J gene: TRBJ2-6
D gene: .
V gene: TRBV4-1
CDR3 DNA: TGCGCCAGCAGCCAAGATAGCAGTTCTTCCGGGGCCAACGTCCTGACTTTC
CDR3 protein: CASSQDSSSSGANVLTF

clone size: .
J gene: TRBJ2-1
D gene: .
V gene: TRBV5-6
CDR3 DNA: TGTGCCAGCAGCCTCTGGGGAGCCGGGTACAATGAGCAGTTCTTC
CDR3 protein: CASSLWGAGYNEQFF

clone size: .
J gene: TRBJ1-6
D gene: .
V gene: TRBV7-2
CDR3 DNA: TGTGCCAGCAGCTCTGTCCCGGGGACACCCCTCCACTTT
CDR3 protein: CASSSVPGTPLHF

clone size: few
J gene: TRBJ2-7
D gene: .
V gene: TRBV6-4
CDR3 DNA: TGTGCCAGCAGTGACTCGAGGAGGAGACAGGCCGCCGGGCAGTACTTC
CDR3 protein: CASSDSRRRQAAGQYF

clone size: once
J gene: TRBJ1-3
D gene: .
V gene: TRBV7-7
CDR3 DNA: TGTGCTAGCAGCTCCGACCGGGGAAACACCATATATTTT
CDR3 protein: CASSSDRGNTIYF

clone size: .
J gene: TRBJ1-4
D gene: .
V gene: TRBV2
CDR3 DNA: TGTGCCAGCAGCCAGGACAGCTTTAATGAAAAACTGTTTTTT
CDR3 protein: CASSQDSFNEKLFF

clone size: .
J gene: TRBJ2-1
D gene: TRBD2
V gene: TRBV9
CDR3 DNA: TGTGCCAGCAGCGTAGAGGATAGCGGGGGACCATACAATGAGCAGTTCTTC
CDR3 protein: CASSVEDSGGPYNEQFF

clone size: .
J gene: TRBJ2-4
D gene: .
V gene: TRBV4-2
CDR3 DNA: TGTGCCAGCAGCCAAGTATGGACAGGAGGGAACATTCAGTACTTC
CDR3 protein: CASSQVWTGGNIQYF

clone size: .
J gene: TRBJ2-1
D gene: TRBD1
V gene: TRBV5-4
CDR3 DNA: TGTGCCAGCAGCTTGAGGACAGGGGGCTACAATGAGCAGTTCTTC
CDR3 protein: CASSLRTGGYNEQFF

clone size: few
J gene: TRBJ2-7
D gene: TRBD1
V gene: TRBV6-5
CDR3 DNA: TGTGCCAGCAGTTACCGAGTTAGCACAGGGGCCTACGAGCAGTACTTC
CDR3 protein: CASSYRVSTGAYEQYF

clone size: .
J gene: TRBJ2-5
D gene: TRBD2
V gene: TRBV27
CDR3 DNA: TGTGCCAGCAGTTTATGGGGCGGGGGGGCGAGAGAGACCCAGTACTTC
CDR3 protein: CASSLWGGGARETQYF

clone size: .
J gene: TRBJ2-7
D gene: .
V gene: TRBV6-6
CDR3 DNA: TGTGCCAGCAGCCCACTAATCGGAGCCAACGAGCAGTACTTC
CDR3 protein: CASSPLIGANEQYF

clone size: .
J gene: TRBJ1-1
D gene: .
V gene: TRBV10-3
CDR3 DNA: TGTGCCATCAGTGAGGGTTACGGCACCCAAGAGGCTTTCTTT
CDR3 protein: CAISEGYGTQEAFF

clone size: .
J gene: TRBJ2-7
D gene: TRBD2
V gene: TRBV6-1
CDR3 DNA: TGTGCCAGCAGCCCGACTAGCGGGGGGTGGGAGCAGTACTTC
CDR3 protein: CASSPTSGGWEQYF

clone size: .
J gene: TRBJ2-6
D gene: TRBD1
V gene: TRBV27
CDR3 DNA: TGTGCCAGCAGGGACAGGGTCCGTGGGGCCAACGTCCTGACTTTC
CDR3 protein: CASRDRVRGANVLTF

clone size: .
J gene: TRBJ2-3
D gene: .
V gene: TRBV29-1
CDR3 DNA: TGCAGCGTGTGTGGCGGTAACACAGATACGCAGTATTTT
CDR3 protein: CSVCGGNTDTQYF

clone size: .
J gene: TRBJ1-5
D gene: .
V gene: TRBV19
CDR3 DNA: TGTGCCAGTAATAGGTCTAATCAGCCCCAGCATTTT
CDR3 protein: CASNRSNQPQHF

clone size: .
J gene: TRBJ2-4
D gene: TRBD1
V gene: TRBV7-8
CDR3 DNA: TGTGCCAGCAGCCAGGGGGGACAGGAAAAAAACATTCAGTACTTC
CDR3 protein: CASSQGGQEKNIQYF

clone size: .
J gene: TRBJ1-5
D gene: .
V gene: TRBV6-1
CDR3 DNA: TGTGCCACCGCTACCACGGGGCCCCAGCCCCAGCATTTT
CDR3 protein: CATATTGPQPQHF

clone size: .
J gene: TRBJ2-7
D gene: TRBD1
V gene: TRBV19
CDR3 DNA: TGTGCCAGTAGTATTGGGACAGGGGGGTCCTACGAGCAGTACTTC
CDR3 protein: CASSIGTGGSYEQYF

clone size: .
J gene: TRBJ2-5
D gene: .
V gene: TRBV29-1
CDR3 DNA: TGCAGCGTTGCCGACACCGGGACCCAAGAGACCCAGTACTTC
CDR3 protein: CSVADTGTQETQYF

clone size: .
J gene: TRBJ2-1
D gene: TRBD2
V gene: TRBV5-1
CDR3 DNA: TGCGCCAGCAGCATCGGGACTAGCGGGGCCTACTCCTACAATGAGCAGTTCTTC
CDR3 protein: CASSIGTSGAYSYNEQFF

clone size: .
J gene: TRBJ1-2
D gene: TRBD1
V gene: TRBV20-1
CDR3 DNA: TGCAGTGGACAGGGTGACTATGGCTACACCTTC
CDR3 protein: CSGQGDYGYTF

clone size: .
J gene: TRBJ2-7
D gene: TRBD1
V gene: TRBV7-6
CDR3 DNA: TGTGCCAGCAGCGGACAGGGGTCAGGGGGTGCCTACGAGCAGTACTTC
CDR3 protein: CASSGQGSGGAYEQYF

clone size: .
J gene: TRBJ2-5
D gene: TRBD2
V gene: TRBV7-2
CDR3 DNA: TGTGCCAGCAGCTTATCTAGCGGGGGATGGGAGACCCAGTACTTC
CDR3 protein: CASSLSSGGWETQYF

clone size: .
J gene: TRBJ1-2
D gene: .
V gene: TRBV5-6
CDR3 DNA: TGTGCCAGCTCAACGGGCGGCAGGGCCCTAGAGGGCTACACCTTC
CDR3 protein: CASSTGGRALEGYTF

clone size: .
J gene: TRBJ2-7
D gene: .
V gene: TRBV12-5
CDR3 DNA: TGTGCTAGTGGTTCCCCAGTGGGGCAGGAGCAGTACTTC
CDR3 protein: CASGSPVGQEQYF

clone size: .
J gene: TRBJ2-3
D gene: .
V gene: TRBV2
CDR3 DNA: TGTGCCAGCGGAAGGCGCAGTAGCACAGATACGCAGTATTTT
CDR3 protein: CASGRRSSTDTQYF